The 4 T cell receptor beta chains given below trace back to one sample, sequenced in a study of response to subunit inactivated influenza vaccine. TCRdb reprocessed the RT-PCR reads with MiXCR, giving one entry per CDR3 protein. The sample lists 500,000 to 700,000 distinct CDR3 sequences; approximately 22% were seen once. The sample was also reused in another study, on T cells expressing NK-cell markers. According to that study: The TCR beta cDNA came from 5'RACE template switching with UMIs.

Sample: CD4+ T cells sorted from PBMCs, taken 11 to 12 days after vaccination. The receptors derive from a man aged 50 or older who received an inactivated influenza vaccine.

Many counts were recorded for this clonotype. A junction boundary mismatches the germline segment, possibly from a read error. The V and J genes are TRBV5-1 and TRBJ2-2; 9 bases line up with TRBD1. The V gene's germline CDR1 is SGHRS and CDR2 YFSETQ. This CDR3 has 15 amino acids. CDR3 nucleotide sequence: TGTGCCAGCAGTTTGGGACAGGGAGGTACCGGGGAGCTGTTTTTT. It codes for CASSLGQGGTGELFF.

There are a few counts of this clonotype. Here the CDR3 reads CASSEPGLRYGYTF. In DNA form, the CDR3 reads TGTGCCAGCAGTGAACCAGGGCTTAGGTATGGCTACACCTTC. The chain recombines TRBV6-1 with TRBJ1-2, with D tentatively TRBD1 (5 bases). Per the germline V gene, CDR1 is MNHNS and CDR2 is SASEGT. The CDR3 covers 14 residues. The V gene lost 2 bases and the J gene lost 5 bases, with 12 bases spanning the gap.

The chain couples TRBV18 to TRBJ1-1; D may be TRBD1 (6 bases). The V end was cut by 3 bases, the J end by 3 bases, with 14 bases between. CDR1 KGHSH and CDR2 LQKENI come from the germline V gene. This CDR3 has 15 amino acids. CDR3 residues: CASSPTTGMDTEAFF. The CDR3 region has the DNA TGTGCCAGCTCACCCACTACAGGGATGGACACTGAAGCTTTCTTT.

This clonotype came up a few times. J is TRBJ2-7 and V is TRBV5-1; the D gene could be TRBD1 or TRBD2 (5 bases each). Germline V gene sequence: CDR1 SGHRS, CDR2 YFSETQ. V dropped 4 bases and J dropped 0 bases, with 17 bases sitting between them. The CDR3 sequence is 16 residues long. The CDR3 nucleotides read TGCGCCAGCAGCCATCCCGACTGGGGGAGCTCCTACGAGCAGTACTTC. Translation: CASSHPDWGSSYEQYF.